This T cell receptor beta chain came from a study of T cells in localized non-small cell lung cancer. General study results and limits: Tumor samples were not multi-region, leaving intratumor heterogeneity unexcluded. Density of T cells in blood, when higher, went with longer overall survival.

This clone has only one observation. Its antigen remains unidentified. Measured with immunoSEQ multiplex PCR; TCRdb has only the in-frame clones, and not every one. The repertoire consists of 13,000 to 15,000 clones, with about 86% occurring once and the leading ten covering about 4%. V was trimmed by 1 base and J by 2 bases, leaving 12 bases between them. CDR1 and CDR2 from the germline V gene are LGHNA and YNFKEQ. The CDR3 spans 16 residues. J is TRBJ2-4 and V is TRBV4-2, with TRBD1 as a possible D gene (6 bases). Here the sequenced sample was peripheral blood, taken before any cancer treatment. The TCR originated in a female donor older than 55 with stage I squamous cell lung carcinoma. The CDR3 DNA reads as TGTGCCAGCAGCCAAGGGGCAGGGGTGTCCAAAAACATTCAGTACTTC. Translating it yields CASSQGAGVSKNIQYF.